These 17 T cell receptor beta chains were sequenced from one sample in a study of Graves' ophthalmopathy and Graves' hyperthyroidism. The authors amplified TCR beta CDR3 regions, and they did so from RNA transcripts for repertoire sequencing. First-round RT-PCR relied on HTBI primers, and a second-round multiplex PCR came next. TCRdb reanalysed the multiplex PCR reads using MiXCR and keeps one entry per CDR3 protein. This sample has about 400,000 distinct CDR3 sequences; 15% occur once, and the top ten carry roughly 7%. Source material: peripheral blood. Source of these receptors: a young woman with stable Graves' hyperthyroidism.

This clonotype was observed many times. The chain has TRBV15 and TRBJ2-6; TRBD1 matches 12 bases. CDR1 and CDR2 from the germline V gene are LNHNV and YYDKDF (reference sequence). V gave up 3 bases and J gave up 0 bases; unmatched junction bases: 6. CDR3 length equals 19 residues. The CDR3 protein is CATSSLPGQGASGANVLTF. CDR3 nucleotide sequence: TGTGCCACCAGCAGTCTCCCGGGACAGGGGGCCTCTGGGGCCAACGTCCTGACTTTC.

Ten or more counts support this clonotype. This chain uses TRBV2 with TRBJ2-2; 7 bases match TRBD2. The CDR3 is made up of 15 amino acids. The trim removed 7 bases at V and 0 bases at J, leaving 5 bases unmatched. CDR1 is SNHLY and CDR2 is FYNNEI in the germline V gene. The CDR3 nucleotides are TGTGCCAGCAATCCCGCGGGAGCGAACACCGGGGAGCTGTTTTTT. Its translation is CASNPAGANTGELFF.

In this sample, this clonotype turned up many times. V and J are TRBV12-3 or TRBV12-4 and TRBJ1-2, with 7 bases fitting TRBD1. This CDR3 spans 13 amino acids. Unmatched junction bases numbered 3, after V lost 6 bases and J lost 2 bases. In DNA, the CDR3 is TGTGCCAGCAGCCCGGACAGGAACTATGGCTACACCTTC. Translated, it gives CASSPDRNYGYTF.

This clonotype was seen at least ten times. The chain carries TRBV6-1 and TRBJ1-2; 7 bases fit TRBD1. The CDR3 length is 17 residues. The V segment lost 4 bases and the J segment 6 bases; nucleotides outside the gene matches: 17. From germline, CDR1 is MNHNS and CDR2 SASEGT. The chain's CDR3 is CASSAGEGATKGDGYTF. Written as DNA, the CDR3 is TGTGCCAGCAGTGCGGGGGAGGGGGCAACTAAAGGGGATGGCTACACCTTC.

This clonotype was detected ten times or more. CDR3 residues: CASSLATNTEAFF. CDR3 nucleotides: TGCGCCAGCAGCTTGGCCACGAACACTGAAGCTTTCTTT. The J gene is TRBJ1-1, the V gene TRBV5-1; no clear D. The CDR3 runs 13 residues. CDR1 and CDR2 from the germline V gene are SGHRS and YFSETQ. V was shortened by 0 bases and J by 1 base, with 4 bases between the two germline ends.

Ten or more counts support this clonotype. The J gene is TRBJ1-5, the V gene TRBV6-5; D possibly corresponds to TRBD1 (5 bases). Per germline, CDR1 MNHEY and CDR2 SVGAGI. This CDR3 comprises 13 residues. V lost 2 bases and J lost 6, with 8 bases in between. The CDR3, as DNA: TGTGCCAGCAGTTACGGGGGGAGTCAGCCCCAGCATTTT. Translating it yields CASSYGGSQPQHF.

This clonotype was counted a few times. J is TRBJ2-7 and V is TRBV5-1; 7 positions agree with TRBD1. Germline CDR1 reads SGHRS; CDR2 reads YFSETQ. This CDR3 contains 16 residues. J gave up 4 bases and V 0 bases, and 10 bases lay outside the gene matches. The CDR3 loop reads CASSLGGFDRAYEQYF. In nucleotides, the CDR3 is TGCGCCAGCAGCTTGGGAGGATTCGACAGGGCTTACGAGCAGTACTTC.

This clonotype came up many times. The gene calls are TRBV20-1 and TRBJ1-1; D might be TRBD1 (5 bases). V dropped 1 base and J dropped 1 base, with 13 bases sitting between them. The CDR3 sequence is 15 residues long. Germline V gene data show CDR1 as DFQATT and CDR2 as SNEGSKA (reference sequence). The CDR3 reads CSARGPERGNTEAFF. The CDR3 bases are TGCAGTGCTAGAGGACCTGAAAGGGGGAACACTGAAGCTTTCTTT.

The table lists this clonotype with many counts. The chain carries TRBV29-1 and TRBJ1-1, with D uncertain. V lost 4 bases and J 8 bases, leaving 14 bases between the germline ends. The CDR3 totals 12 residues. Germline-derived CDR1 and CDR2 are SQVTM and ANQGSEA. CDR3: CSVGIHQTEAFF. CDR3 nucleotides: TGCAGCGTTGGGATACACCAGACCGAAGCTTTCTTT. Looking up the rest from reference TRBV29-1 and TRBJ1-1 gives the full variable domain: SAVISQKPSRDICQRGTSLTIQCQVDSQVTMMFWYRQQPGQSLTLIATANQGSEATYESGFVIDKFPISRPNLTFSTLTVSNMSPEDSSIYLCSVGIHQTEAFFGQGTRLTVV.

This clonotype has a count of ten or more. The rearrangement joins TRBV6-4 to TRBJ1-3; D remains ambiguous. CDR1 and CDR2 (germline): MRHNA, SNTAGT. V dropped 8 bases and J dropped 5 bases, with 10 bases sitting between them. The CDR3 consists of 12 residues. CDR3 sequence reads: CASPGGRNTIYF. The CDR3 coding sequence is TGTGCCAGCCCGGGAGGGCGAAACACCATATATTTT.

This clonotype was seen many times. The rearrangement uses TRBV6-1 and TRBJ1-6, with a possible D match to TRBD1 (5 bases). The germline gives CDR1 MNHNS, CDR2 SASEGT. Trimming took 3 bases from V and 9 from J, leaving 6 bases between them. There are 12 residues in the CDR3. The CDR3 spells CASSDRASPLHF. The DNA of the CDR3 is TGTGCCAGCAGTGACAGGGCTTCACCCCTCCACTTT.

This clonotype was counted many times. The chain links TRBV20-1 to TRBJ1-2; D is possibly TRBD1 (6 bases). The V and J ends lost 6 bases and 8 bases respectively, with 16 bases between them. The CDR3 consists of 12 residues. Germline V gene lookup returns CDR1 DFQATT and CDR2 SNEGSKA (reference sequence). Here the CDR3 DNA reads TGCAGTGCCCCGAACAGGGTAAACGGCTACACCTTC. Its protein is CSAPNRVNGYTF.

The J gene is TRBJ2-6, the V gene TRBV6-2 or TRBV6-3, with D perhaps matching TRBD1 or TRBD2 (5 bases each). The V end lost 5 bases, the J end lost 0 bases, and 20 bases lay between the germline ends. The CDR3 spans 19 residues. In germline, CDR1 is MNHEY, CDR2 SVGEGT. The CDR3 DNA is TGTGCCAGCAGTACGCTACCGGGACGCCGTACCTCTGGGGCCAACGTCCTGACTTTC. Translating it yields CASSTLPGRRTSGANVLTF.

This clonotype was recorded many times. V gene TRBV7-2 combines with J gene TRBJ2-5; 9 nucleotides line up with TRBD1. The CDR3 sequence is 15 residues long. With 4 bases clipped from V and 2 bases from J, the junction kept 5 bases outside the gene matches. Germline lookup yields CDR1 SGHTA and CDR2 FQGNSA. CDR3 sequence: CASSSDRGKQETQYF. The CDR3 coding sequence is TGTGCCAGCAGCTCGGACAGGGGTAAACAAGAGACCCAGTACTTC.

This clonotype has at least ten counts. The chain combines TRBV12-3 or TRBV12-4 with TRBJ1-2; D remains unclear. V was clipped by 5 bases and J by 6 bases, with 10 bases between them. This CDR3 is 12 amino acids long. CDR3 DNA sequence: TGTGCCAGCAGTCCCCGCGGGGATGGCTACACCTTC. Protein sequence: CASSPRGDGYTF.

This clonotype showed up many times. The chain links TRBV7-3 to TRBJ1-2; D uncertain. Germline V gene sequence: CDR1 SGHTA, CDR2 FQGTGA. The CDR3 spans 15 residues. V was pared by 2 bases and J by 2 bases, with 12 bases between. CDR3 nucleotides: TGTGCCAGCAGCTTAGAATCGGGCAGGAACTATGGCTACACCTTC. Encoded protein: CASSLESGRNYGYTF.

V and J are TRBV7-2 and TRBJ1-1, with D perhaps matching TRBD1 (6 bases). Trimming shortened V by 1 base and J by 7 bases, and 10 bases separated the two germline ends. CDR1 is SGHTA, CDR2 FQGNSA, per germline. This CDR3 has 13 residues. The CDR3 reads CASSLGRGNEAFF. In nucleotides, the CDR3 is TGTGCCAGCAGCTTAGGAAGGGGGAATGAAGCTTTCTTT.